The 9 T cell receptor beta chains below come from one sample, sequenced in a study of T cells in localized non-small cell lung cancer. Here immunoSEQ multiplex PCR was the method, and the copy in TCRdb shows in-frame clones only, minus some. The table has approximately 10,000 clones, roughly 82% seen once. The input for sequencing was peripheral blood mononuclear cells, taken before any cancer treatment. The receptors derive from a female donor aged 60 or older with stage II lung adenocarcinoma.

J is TRBJ2-3 and V is TRBV19, with D unresolved. Germline V gene data show CDR1 as LNHDA and CDR2 as SQIVND (reference sequence). This CDR3 is built from 15 residues. V was shortened by 3 bases and J by 2 bases, with 12 bases between the two germline ends. The DNA for the CDR3 is TGTGCCAGTAGTATTGCAGGCTTCTTCACAGATACGCAGTATTTT. Its translation is CASSIAGFFTDTQYF.

A few counts support this clone. The V call is TRBV30, the J call TRBJ2-3; D call uncertain. Trimming took off 5 bases at V and 5 bases at J, with 8 bases between the two ends. The germline gives CDR1 GTSNPN, CDR2 SVGIG (reference sequence). The CDR3 has 11 residues. The CDR3 DNA reads as TGTGCCTGGGGAAAGGGAGATACGCAGTATTTT. Translated, it gives CAWGKGDTQYF. Looking up the rest from reference TRBV30 and TRBJ2-3 gives the full variable domain: SQTIHQWPATLVQPVGSPLSLECTVEGTSNPNLYWYRQAAGRGLQLLFYSVGIGQISSEVPQNLSASRPQDRQFILSSKKLLLSDSGFYLCAWGKGDTQYFGPGTRLTVL.

The chain employs TRBV15 and TRBJ2-7, with D tentatively TRBD2 (6 bases). Germline assignment: CDR1 LNHNV and CDR2 YYDKDF (reference sequence). V dropped 5 bases and J dropped 2 bases, with 16 bases sitting between them. This CDR3 is 15 amino acids long. Written as DNA, the CDR3 is TGTGCCACCAGCCAAGGGACTGCGGCTACCTACGAGCAGTACTTC. Its translation is CATSQGTAATYEQYF.

The chain links TRBV29-1 to TRBJ1-4; the match to TRBD1 covers 8 bases. Germline V gene lookup returns CDR1 SQVTM and CDR2 ANQGSEA. V trimming: 6 bases; J trimming: 5 bases; junction bases outside the gene matches: 14. The CDR3 length is 16 residues. The CDR3 sequence: CSVPTGMTGDNEKLFF. CDR3 DNA: TGCAGCGTCCCAACGGGGATGACAGGGGACAATGAAAAACTGTTTTTT.

The chain uses TRBV28 and TRBJ2-3; 7 bases match TRBD1. With 2 bases clipped from V and 6 bases from J, the junction kept 5 bases outside the gene matches. Germline CDR1 and CDR2: MDHEN and SYDVKM. The CDR3 runs to 14 residues. The chain's CDR3 is CASSLGGQQDTQYF. For the CDR3, the DNA is TGTGCCAGCAGTTTAGGGGGACAGCAGGATACGCAGTATTTT.

Of note for this clone: At one boundary the junction diverges from the germline segment, which might be a read error. V gene TRBV5-1 combines with J gene TRBJ1-5, with D uncertain. Germline lookup yields CDR1 SGHRS and CDR2 YFSETQ. The CDR3 length is 14 residues. CDR3 in amino acids: CASSFHGFNQPQHF. Here the CDR3 DNA reads TGTGCCAGCAGCTTTCATGGTTTTAATCAGCCCCAGCATTTT.

This chain connects TRBV28 to TRBJ2-5, with D maybe TRBD1 (6 bases). The length of the CDR3 is 11 residues. Trimming cost V 10 bases and J 4 bases, with 10 bases left between them. Germline V lookup: CDR1 MDHEN, CDR2 SYDVKM. The CDR3 nucleotides read TGTGCCATTGGCAGGGGAGAGACCCAGTACTTC. Translating gives CAIGRGETQYF. Variable domain in full (rest from reference TRBV28 and TRBJ2-5): DVKVTQSSRYLVKRTGEKVFLECVQDMDHENMFWYRQDPGLGLRLIYFSYDVKMKEKGDIPEGYSVSREKKERFSLILESASTNQTSMYLCAIGRGETQYFGPGTRLLVL.

The genes are TRBV5-4 and TRBJ2-2; the D gene is possibly TRBD1 (6 bases). CDR1 and CDR2 from the germline V gene are SGHNT and YYREEE (reference sequence). V was pared by 5 bases and J by 3 bases, with 14 bases between. This CDR3 is built from 15 residues. The CDR3 loop reads CASSRGQTDTGELFF. For the CDR3, the DNA is TGTGCCAGCAGTCGTGGACAGACGGACACCGGGGAGCTGTTTTTT.

The chain joins TRBV7-8 to TRBJ2-5; D is perhaps TRBD1 (6 bases). The CDR3 runs 15 residues. Germline loops: CDR1 SGHVS, CDR2 FQNEAQ. V gave up 0 bases and J gave up 3 bases, with 11 bases separating them. The CDR3 sequence: CASSLAIYREETQYF. In nucleotides, the CDR3 is TGTGCCAGCAGCTTAGCGATCTACAGGGAAGAGACCCAGTACTTC.